The 21 T cell receptor beta chains reported below all come from one sample, sequenced in a study of cytomegalovirus exposure and HLA in healthy donors. Use of 60 Vbeta and 13 Jbeta primers characterized the PCR. Method: immunoSEQ multiplex PCR; TCRdb's copy keeps in-frame clones and lacks some. The profile shows 62,000 or so clones, over 75% of them singletons. The sequenced material came from PBMCs. These receptors all stem from a man between 18 and 29 years old in good health and CMV-seronegative.

The CDR3 DNA reads as TGTGCCTGGAGCGTGACAGGGGGCATCACCGGGGAGCTGTTTTTT. Encoded protein: CAWSVTGGITGELFF. The genes are TRBV30 and TRBJ2-2, with 10 bases fitting TRBD1. V lost 3 bases to trimming and J lost 4 bases; unmatched junction nucleotides: 5. Germline V lookup: CDR1 GTSNPN, CDR2 SVGIG (reference sequence). CDR3 length equals 15 residues.

The CDR3: CASSPKTEMEQYF. CDR3 bases: TGTGCCAGCAGCCCGAAGACTGAGATGGAGCAGTACTTC. The chain is built from TRBV7-8 and TRBJ2-7; no definite D call. The germline gives CDR1 SGHVS, CDR2 FQNEAQ. The CDR3 consists of 13 residues. The V end was cut by 5 bases, the J end by 7 bases, with 15 bases between.

This clone appeared once. V usage is TRBV18 and J usage is TRBJ1-3; possible D gene TRBD1, 6 bases. Trimming left V 3 bases short and J 0 bases short, with 12 bases between. Germline-derived CDR1 and CDR2 are KGHSH and LQKENI. The CDR3 consists of 16 residues. The CDR3 here is CASSPLTGHSGNTIYF. DNA for the CDR3: TGTGCCAGCTCACCCCTGACAGGCCACTCTGGAAACACCATATATTTT.

The chain couples TRBV4-1 to TRBJ1-2; 7 nucleotides agree with TRBD1. The CDR3 is 15 amino acids. The trim removed 1 base at V and 4 bases at J, leaving 6 bases unmatched. The germline V gene encodes CDR1 MGHRA and CDR2 YSYEKL. Here the CDR3 reads CASSQVGQGGYGYTF. The CDR3 DNA reads as TGCGCCAGCAGCCAAGTAGGGCAGGGGGGCTATGGCTACACCTTC.

This chain links TRBV28 with TRBJ2-3, with unresolved D. This CDR3 is 16 amino acids long. V gave up 7 bases and J gave up 7 bases, with 24 bases separating them. Germline CDR1 is MDHEN and CDR2 is SYDVKM. CDR3 amino acids: CASTTPRLVTNHTQYF. The CDR3 coding sequence is TGTGCCAGCACCACGCCCCGCCTAGTTACTAACCATACGCAGTATTTT.

This chain connects TRBV7-9 to TRBJ2-7, with D perhaps TRBD1 (6 bases). Germline V gene data show CDR1 as SEHNR and CDR2 as FQNEAQ (reference sequence). CDR3 length equals 14 residues. Between the trimmed V and J ends, which lost 1 base and 6 bases, there was a span of 13 bases. Here the CDR3 DNA reads TGTGCCAGCAGCTTAGGAGGGGGTTTATCCGAGCAGTACTTC. Protein: CASSLGGGLSEQYF.

This clone was detected once. V gene TRBV5-1 combines with J gene TRBJ2-1; D call uncertain. Germline-derived CDR1 and CDR2 are SGHRS and YFSETQ. V dropped 0 bases and J dropped 0 bases, with 10 bases sitting between them. The CDR3 runs 16 residues. Here the CDR3 reads CASSLGVRSSYNEQFF. DNA of the CDR3: TGCGCCAGCAGCTTGGGGGTTCGGAGCTCCTACAATGAGCAGTTCTTC.

The gene calls are TRBV28 and TRBJ2-5; weak D call: TRBD1 (5 bases). V was cut by 4 bases and J by 4 bases, with 7 bases left in between. Germline CDR1 and CDR2: MDHEN and SYDVKM. The CDR3 is 12 amino acids. CDR3 in DNA: TGTGCCAGCAGTTACCAGGGAGAGACCCAGTACTTC. Its protein is CASSYQGETQYF.

The V gene is TRBV5-1, the J gene TRBJ2-1, with D perhaps matching TRBD2 (6 bases). CDR3 length: 17 amino acids. Trimming left V 2 bases short and J 4 bases short, with 19 bases between. Germline CDR1 and CDR2: SGHRS and YFSETQ. The CDR3 DNA reads TGCGCCAGCAGCTTCGGAGGGTGGGACGGGGCTTACAATGAGCAGTTCTTC. This encodes CASSFGGWDGAYNEQFF.

Here the CDR3 DNA reads TGTGCCAGCAGCGCCCCGGGACAGGGGAATCAGCCCCAGCATTTT. Translated, it gives CASSAPGQGNQPQHF. V usage is TRBV28 and J usage is TRBJ1-5; 10 bases map to TRBD1. CDR3 size: 15 residues. Germline values: CDR1 MDHEN, CDR2 SYDVKM. J was trimmed by 4 bases and V by 6 bases; bases with no gene match: 6.

CDR3 DNA sequence: TGTGCCAGCCGCAAAGGGCCAGGACAGGATATCTATAATTCACCCCTCCACTTT. Its protein is CASRKGPGQDIYNSPLHF. The chain recombines TRBV7-9 with TRBJ1-6; 7 bases fit TRBD1. With V trimmed by 8 bases and J by 3 bases, 16 bases remained unmatched. The CDR3 contains 18 residues. The germline V gene encodes CDR1 SEHNR and CDR2 FQNEAQ (reference sequence).

The chain joins TRBV9 to TRBJ1-6; D is unresolved. CDR3 length: 15 amino acids. Trimming took off 0 bases at V and 10 bases at J, with 14 bases between the two ends. Germline V lookup: CDR1 SGDLS, CDR2 YYNGEE. CDR3 in DNA: TGTGCCAGCAGCGTAGTTGGCAGGATAGGCTCACCCCTCCACTTT. This sequence encodes CASSVVGRIGSPLHF.

The chain links TRBV7-9 to TRBJ1-1; TRBD1 matches at 9 bases. Germline lookup yields CDR1 SEHNR and CDR2 FQNEAQ (reference sequence). V gave up 5 bases and J gave up 5 bases; unmatched junction bases: 6. The CDR3 covers 14 residues. Here the CDR3 DNA reads TGTGCCAGCAGCCCTGGGACAGGGAGAACTGAAGCTTTCTTT. Protein product: CASSPGTGRTEAFF.

The sample holds a few counts of this clone. J is TRBJ1-1 and V is TRBV30; D call uncertain. CDR1 is GTSNPN and CDR2 is SVGIG in the germline V gene (reference sequence). V was cut by 0 bases and J by 4 bases, with 15 bases left in between. CDR3 length: 15 amino acids. For the CDR3, the DNA is TGTGCCTGGAGTGTAAGTACGGGGATGAGCACTGAAGCTTTCTTT. Translation: CAWSVSTGMSTEAFF.

This clone appeared once. This sequence joins TRBV2 and TRBJ1-6; 7 positions match TRBD1. CDR1 and CDR2 from the germline V gene are SNHLY and FYNNEI. J gave up 14 bases and V 7 bases, and 5 bases lay outside the gene matches. CDR3 length: 11 amino acids. CDR3 sequence (DNA): TGTGCCAGCAACCAGGACAGGTCCCTCCACTTT. Its translation is CASNQDRSLHF.

The sample holds one count of this clone. This chain joins TRBV5-6 and TRBJ2-7; 8 bases map to TRBD1. The CDR3 sequence is 16 residues long. V lost 3 bases, J lost 3 bases, and 11 bases stayed unmatched. Looked up from germline, CDR1 is SGHDT and CDR2 is YYEEEE. The CDR3 loop reads CASSSVGTGSYYEQYF. The CDR3 DNA follows: TGTGCCAGCAGCTCCGTTGGGACAGGTAGTTACTACGAGCAGTACTTC.

The chain recombines TRBV18 with TRBJ1-1, with 8 bases that match TRBD1. Trimming took 3 bases from V and 3 from J; bases not matched to a gene: 0. The CDR3 covers 13 residues. The germline CDR1 and CDR2 sequences are KGHSH and LQKENI. The chain's CDR3 is CASSPGQDTEAFF. The CDR3 nucleotides read TGTGCCAGCTCACCGGGACAGGACACTGAAGCTTTCTTT.

The J gene is TRBJ2-3, the V gene TRBV28; D not certain. Germline lookup yields CDR1 MDHEN and CDR2 SYDVKM. The length of the CDR3 is 14 residues. Trimming removed 5 bases from V and 0 bases from J, with 9 bases in between. The CDR3 nucleotides are TGTGCCAGCAGTCGAGGATCTAGCACAGATACGCAGTATTTT. Protein product: CASSRGSSTDTQYF.

This clone was found a few times. The CDR3 nucleotides read TGTGCCAGCATCGAAGGGAGCTCTGGAAACACCATATATTTT. Translating gives CASIEGSSGNTIYF. The gene calls are TRBV7-8 and TRBJ1-3; the D is unclear. This CDR3 region has 14 residues. Trimming stripped 7 bases from V and 0 bases from J, with 10 bases between. Looked up from germline, CDR1 is SGHVS and CDR2 is FQNEAQ.

The V call is TRBV11-3, the J call TRBJ2-3, with TRBD2 identical over 11 bases. CDR1 SGHNT and CDR2 YENEEA come from the germline V gene. Trimming cost V 4 bases and J 1 base; bases outside gene matches: 10. CDR3 size: 18 residues. CDR3 coding DNA: TGTGCCAGCAGCTCCCAATCGACTAGCGGGAAGCGCACAGATACGCAGTATTTT. Protein sequence: CASSSQSTSGKRTDTQYF.

V and J are TRBV5-4 and TRBJ1-2; TRBD1 matches 8 bases. Germline assignment: CDR1 SGHNT and CDR2 YYREEE (reference sequence). J was trimmed by 6 bases and V by 4 bases; bases with no gene match: 11. The CDR3 is made up of 15 amino acids. CDR3 in DNA: TGTGCCAGCAGCGCCCCAGGGGGCTGGGAGAATGGCTACACCTTC. It codes for CASSAPGGWENGYTF. The variable domain in full, with the rest retrieved from reference TRBV5-4 and TRBJ1-2, is ETGVTQSPTHLIKTRGQQVTLRCSSQSGHNTVSWYQQALGQGPQFIFQYYREEENGRGNFPPRFSGLQFPNYSSELNVNALELDDSALYLCASSAPGGWENGYTFGSGTRLTVV.